The sequence of this T cell receptor (beta chain) was determined in a study of blood T cell repertoires in COVID-19. About the study: The samples span acute and convalescent COVID-19 from the United States, Italy and Spain. T cells, B-cell-depleted T cells, or PBMCs provided the cDNA or gDNA that served as material.

As handled by the study authors: Cell counts per sample came from amplifying reference gene primers. The data were produced by immunoSEQ multiplex PCR, yet TCRdb's version contains in-frame clones alone and is incomplete. D and trimming were read from the DNA, whereas the V and J calls and clone size are those reported in that table. The data hold 55,000 to 85,000 clones, with 73% observed a single time. CDR1 is SGHNT, CDR2 YYREEE, per germline (reference sequence). V was clipped by 4 bases and J by 0 bases, with 8 bases between them. The CDR3 has 13 amino acids. V and J are TRBV5-4 and TRBJ2-7; D not resolved. The specimen sequenced was peripheral blood. This receptor was taken from a man aged 55 to 69 with acute or convalescent COVID-19. The CDR3 bases are TGTGCCAGCAGCCACCCAGACTCCTACGAGCAGTACTTC. This translates into CASSHPDSYEQYF. Based on the CDR3 plus reference TRBV5-4 and TRBJ2-7, the full variable domain is ETGVTQSPTHLIKTRGQQVTLRCSSQSGHNTVSWYQQALGQGPQFIFQYYREEENGRGNFPPRFSGLQFPNYSSELNVNALELDDSALYLCASSHPDSYEQYFGPGTRLTVT.